The 13 T cell receptor beta chains in this list originate from one sample, sequenced in a study of cytomegalovirus exposure and HLA in healthy donors. PCR amplification relied on 60 Vbeta primers (plus 13 Jbeta primers). Assay: immunoSEQ multiplex PCR; the TCRdb copy retains only in-frame clones and omits some. The sample holds approximately 110,000 clones, 77% seen once. The specimen was PBMCs. All receptors derive from a woman in her 40s in good health and CMV-seropositive.

The chain carries TRBV6-6 and TRBJ2-5; D is perhaps TRBD1 (6 bases). The CDR3 extends over 14 amino acids. Germline CDR1 and CDR2: MNHNY and SVGAGI (reference sequence). The V end was cut by 0 bases, the J end by 5 bases, with 10 bases between. Here the CDR3 DNA reads TGTGCCAGCAGTTACTCGGGGGCGGAGGAGACCCAGTACTTC. It is translated as CASSYSGAEETQYF.

This chain connects TRBV7-8 to TRBJ2-1; 9 bases fit TRBD2. Germline trimming cut 1 base from V and 5 bases from J; bases unmatched to any gene: 3. CDR1 is SGHVS, CDR2 FQNEAQ, per germline. The CDR3 has 15 amino acids. CDR3 coding DNA: TGTGCCAGCAGCTTAGGAGCGGGAGGCAACAATGAGCAGTTCTTC. Residues: CASSLGAGGNNEQFF.

This clone was seen a single time. The chain couples TRBV20-1 to TRBJ2-1; weak D call: TRBD2 (5 bases). The CDR3 runs 10 residues. In germline, CDR1 is DFQATT, CDR2 SNEGSKA (reference sequence). CDR3 residues: CNPLANEQFF. CDR3 nucleotide sequence: TGCAACCCTCTAGCAAATGAGCAGTTCTTC.

The chain carries TRBV15 and TRBJ2-1, with 7 bases matching TRBD2. Trimming took 1 base from V and 4 from J; bases not matched to a gene: 4. The CDR3 extends over 15 amino acids. Germline CDR1 is LNHNV and CDR2 is YYDKDF (reference sequence). CDR3 in DNA: TGTGCCACCAGCAGAGGCGGGGGACGGTACAATGAGCAGTTCTTC. This gives the protein CATSRGGGRYNEQFF.

Only a few counts were recorded for this clone. The genes are TRBV30 and TRBJ2-3, with 7 bases that match TRBD2. V lost 2 bases to trimming and J lost 4 bases; unmatched junction nucleotides: 6. This CDR3 region has 14 residues. Germline V gene data show CDR1 as GTSNPN and CDR2 as SVGIG (reference sequence). The CDR3 DNA is TGTGCCTGGAGTTTGGCGGGAGAGGCAGATACGCAGTATTTT. This translates into CAWSLAGEADTQYF. Drawing the rest from reference TRBV30 and TRBJ2-3, the complete variable domain is SQTIHQWPATLVQPVGSPLSLECTVEGTSNPNLYWYRQAAGRGLQLLFYSVGIGQISSEVPQNLSASRPQDRQFILSSKKLLLSDSGFYLCAWSLAGEADTQYFGPGTRLTVL.

The rearrangement joins TRBV2 to TRBJ2-3; the D is unclear. The CDR3 has 11 amino acids. Germline CDR1 SNHLY, CDR2 FYNNEI. With 5 bases removed from V and 6 bases from J, the gap between germline ends came to 6 bases. The DNA for the CDR3 is TGTGCCAGCAGTCCCCATGATACGCAGTATTTT. Translated, it gives CASSPHDTQYF. Combining the CDR3 with reference TRBV2 and TRBJ2-3 gives the whole variable domain EPEVTQTPSHQVTQMGQEVILRCVPISNHLYFYWYRQILGQKVEFLVSFYNNEISEKSEIFDDQFSVERPDGSNFTLKIRSTKLEDSAMYFCASSPHDTQYFGPGTRLTVL.

The rearrangement links TRBV29-1 to TRBJ2-7; 7 bases line up with TRBD2. The germline V gene has CDR1 SQVTM and CDR2 ANQGSEA. V was pared by 7 bases and J by 0 bases, with 15 bases of the junction left unmatched. The CDR3 covers 16 residues. In nucleotides, the CDR3 is TGCAGCGCCGGCGGCAGGGAGGGCTTAAGCTCCTACGAGCAGTACTTC. This translates into CSAGGREGLSSYEQYF.

The chain has TRBV9 and TRBJ2-1; perhaps TRBD2 as D (6 bases). The CDR3 contains 15 residues. Trimming removed 2 bases at V and 7 bases at J, with 16 bases between. The germline CDR1 and CDR2 sequences are SGDLS and YYNGEE. CDR3 sequence reads: CASSVDYRVLNEQFF. The CDR3 DNA follows: TGTGCCAGCAGCGTGGACTATCGAGTGTTGAATGAGCAGTTCTTC.

The V and J genes are TRBV4-2 and TRBJ1-3; 12 nucleotides align to TRBD1. Germline V gene data show CDR1 as LGHNA and CDR2 as YNFKEQ. The V segment lost 0 bases and the J segment 1 base; nucleotides outside the gene matches: 4. This CDR3 comprises 18 residues. DNA for the CDR3: TGTGCCAGCAGCCAAGATAGGGGACAGGGGGCTTCTGGAAACACCATATATTTT. Translated: CASSQDRGQGASGNTIYF.

This chain connects TRBV4-2 to TRBJ2-1; TRBD2 might be the D (5 bases). Per germline, CDR1 LGHNA and CDR2 YNFKEQ. The CDR3 is 16 residues long. Trimming shortened V by 1 base and J by 2 bases, and 12 bases separated the two germline ends. CDR3 in DNA: TGTGCCAGCAGCCAAGGTCTGGACTCCCCCTACAATGAGCAGTTCTTC. This gives the protein CASSQGLDSPYNEQFF.

This chain joins TRBV5-6 and TRBJ1-5; a possible D gene is TRBD1 (5 bases). CDR1 is SGHDT, CDR2 YYEEEE, per germline. V was shortened by 2 bases and J by 7 bases, with 16 bases between the two germline ends. The CDR3 covers 15 residues. DNA of the CDR3: TGTGCCAGCAGCTTTTACCAGGGCGGAATCCAGCCCCAGCATTTT. Amino acids: CASSFYQGGIQPQHF.

This sequence joins TRBV11-3 and TRBJ2-1; TRBD2 aligns across 7 bases. The germline gives CDR1 SGHNT, CDR2 YENEEA. V lost 2 bases, J lost 0 bases, and 1 base stayed unmatched. The CDR3 is 15 residues long. The CDR3 here is CASSLLAASYNEQFF. In DNA, the CDR3 is TGTGCCAGCAGCTTACTAGCGGCCTCCTACAATGAGCAGTTCTTC.

The CDR3 is CASRSINEQFF. Here the CDR3 DNA reads TGTGCCAGCAGGTCCATCAATGAGCAGTTCTTC. V gene TRBV5-8 combines with J gene TRBJ2-1; D is ambiguous. Germline CDR1 SGHTS, CDR2 YDEGEE. CDR3 length: 11 residues. Trimming pared 5 bases from V and 6 bases from J, leaving 6 bases between.